This T cell receptor beta chain is from a study of T cells after yellow fever vaccination. TCRdb independently ran MiXCR on the 5' RACE reads; one entry per CDR3 protein. Of 70,000 to 80,000 distinct CDR3 sequences in the sample, more than 5.5% were seen once. Only a few counts were recorded for this clonotype. Unmatched junction bases numbered 7, after V lost 8 bases and J lost 1 base. The CDR3 covers 15 residues. This clonotype was obtained from a man younger than 30 who received the YFV17D yellow fever vaccine. Sample: CD8+ T cells sorted from PBMCs, taken more than 8 days after the first yellow fever vaccination. The chain recombines TRBV12-3 or TRBV12-4 with TRBJ1-5; 8 nucleotides agree with TRBD1. Written as DNA, the CDR3 is TGTGCCAGCGGCTTCCACAGGGGGAGCAATCAGCCCCAGCATTTT. Encoded protein: CASGFHRGSNQPQHF.